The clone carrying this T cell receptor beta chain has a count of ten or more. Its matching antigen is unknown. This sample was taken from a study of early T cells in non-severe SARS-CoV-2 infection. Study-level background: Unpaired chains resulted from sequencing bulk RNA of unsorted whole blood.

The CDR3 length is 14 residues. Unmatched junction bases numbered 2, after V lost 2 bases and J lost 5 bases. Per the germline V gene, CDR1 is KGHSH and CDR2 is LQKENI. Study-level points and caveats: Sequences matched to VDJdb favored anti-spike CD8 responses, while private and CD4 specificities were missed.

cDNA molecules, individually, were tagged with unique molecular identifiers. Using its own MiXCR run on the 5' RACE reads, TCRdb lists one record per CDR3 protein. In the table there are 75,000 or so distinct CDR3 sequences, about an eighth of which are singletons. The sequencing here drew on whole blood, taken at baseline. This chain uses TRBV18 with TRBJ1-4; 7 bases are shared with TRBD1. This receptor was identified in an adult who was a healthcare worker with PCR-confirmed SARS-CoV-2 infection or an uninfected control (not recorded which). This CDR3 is CASSPSTGNEKLFF. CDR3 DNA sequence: TGTGCCAGCTCACCATCGACAGGGAATGAAAAACTGTTTTTT. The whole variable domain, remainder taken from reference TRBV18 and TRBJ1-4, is NAGVMQNPRHLVRRRGQEARLRCSPMKGHSHVYWYRQLPEEGLKFMVYLQKENIIDESGMPKERFSAEFPKEGPSILRIQQVVRGDSAAYFCASSPSTGNEKLFFGSGTQLSVL.